The 9 T cell receptor beta chains below come from one sample, sequenced in a study of early T cells in non-severe SARS-CoV-2 infection. TCRdb reprocessed the 5' RACE reads with MiXCR, giving one entry per CDR3 protein. There are about 48,000 distinct CDR3 sequences in the sample; approximately 9.8% occur only once, and roughly 8.3% lies in the top ten. Material: whole blood. Source of these receptors: an adult who was a healthcare worker with PCR-confirmed SARS-CoV-2 infection or an uninfected control (not recorded which).

The rearrangement links TRBV3-1 to TRBJ1-4; no firm D call. V was clipped by 4 bases and J by 3 bases, with 9 bases between them. Germline V lookup: CDR1 LGHDT, CDR2 YNNKEL (reference sequence). This CDR3 has 14 residues. CDR3 sequence reads: CASSRAGANEKLFF. The CDR3 region has the DNA TGTGCCAGCAGCCGGGCCGGAGCTAATGAAAAACTGTTTTTT.

Points on this clonotype: This may come from a read error, since a much larger clone is one base off. The rearrangement joins TRBV7-9 to TRBJ2-7; D gene unclear. The CDR3 has 13 amino acids. CDR1 and CDR2 from the germline V gene are SEHNR and FQNEAQ (reference sequence). In DNA form, the CDR3 reads TGTGCCAGCAGCCTAATCCCTGCCTACGAGCAGAACTTC. This translates into CASSLIPAYEQNF.

In this sample, this clonotype turned up a few times. The CDR3 coding sequence is TGTGCCAGCAGCGTAGCGGGCGCGGGTGAGCAGTACTTC. As protein: CASSVAGAGEQYF. The chain has TRBV9 and TRBJ2-7; D is possibly TRBD2 (5 bases). V dropped 0 bases and J dropped 7 bases, with 11 bases sitting between them. The CDR3 is made up of 13 amino acids. From germline, CDR1 is SGDLS and CDR2 YYNGEE.

The table lists this clonotype with many counts. V is TRBV6-5 and J is TRBJ1-5, with 9 bases that match TRBD1. The ends lost 4 bases at V and 2 bases at J; junction bases unmatched: 6. Germline V gene sequence: CDR1 MNHEY, CDR2 SVGAGI. The length of the CDR3 is 16 residues. CDR3 nucleotide sequence: TGTGCCAGCAGTTCCGCCACAGGGGGCCGCAATCAGCCCCAGCATTTT. It encodes CASSSATGGRNQPQHF.

This clonotype showed up many times. V and J are TRBV7-9 and TRBJ2-2, with 13 positions matching TRBD2. Trimming at V came to 5 bases and at J to 6 bases, leaving 6 bases not matched to a gene. CDR1 is SEHNR and CDR2 is FQNEAQ in the germline V gene (reference sequence). The CDR3 spans 16 residues. CDR3 in DNA: TGTGCCAGCAGCCCGGGACTAGCGGGAATGGCCGGGGAGCTGTTTTTT. Translation gives CASSPGLAGMAGELFF.

This clonotype was counted only a few times. V and J are TRBV6-1 and TRBJ1-1; weak D call: TRBD1 (5 bases). CDR3 length equals 14 residues. Germline CDR1 reads MNHNS; CDR2 reads SASEGT. Trimming removed 2 bases from V and 2 bases from J, with 9 bases in between. The CDR3 is CASSENWGNTEAFF. The CDR3 DNA is TGTGCCAGCAGTGAAAACTGGGGCAACACTGAAGCTTTCTTT.

This clonotype was counted many times. CDR3 residues: CASRGDRETHGYTF. In DNA form, the CDR3 reads TGTGCCAGCAGGGGGGACAGGGAAACTCATGGCTACACCTTC. The rearrangement links TRBV27 to TRBJ1-2, with 9 bases that match TRBD1. V trimming: 6 bases; J trimming: 6 bases; junction bases outside the gene matches: 8. The CDR3 has 14 residues. Germline lookup yields CDR1 MNHEY and CDR2 SMNVEV (reference sequence).

This clonotype was observed a few times. The chain recombines TRBV20-1 with TRBJ1-1; D gene uncertain. Deletions cut 1 base from V and 5 bases from J, with 17 bases between. Per the germline V gene, CDR1 is DFQATT and CDR2 is SNEGSKA (reference sequence). The CDR3 contains 15 residues. Here the CDR3 DNA reads TGCAGTGCTAGAGGGCTCCTCAAGCCGGTTACTGAAGCTTTCTTT. The encoded protein is CSARGLLKPVTEAFF.

Only a few counts were recorded for this clonotype. This sequence joins TRBV7-8 and TRBJ2-2, with D hard to call. Germline V gene lookup returns CDR1 SGHVS and CDR2 FQNEAQ. With 3 bases removed from V and 5 bases from J, the gap between germline ends came to 7 bases. This CDR3 contains 13 residues. CDR3 in amino acids: CASSFGSTGELFF. CDR3 nucleotides: TGTGCCAGCAGCTTTGGCAGTACCGGGGAGCTGTTTTTT.